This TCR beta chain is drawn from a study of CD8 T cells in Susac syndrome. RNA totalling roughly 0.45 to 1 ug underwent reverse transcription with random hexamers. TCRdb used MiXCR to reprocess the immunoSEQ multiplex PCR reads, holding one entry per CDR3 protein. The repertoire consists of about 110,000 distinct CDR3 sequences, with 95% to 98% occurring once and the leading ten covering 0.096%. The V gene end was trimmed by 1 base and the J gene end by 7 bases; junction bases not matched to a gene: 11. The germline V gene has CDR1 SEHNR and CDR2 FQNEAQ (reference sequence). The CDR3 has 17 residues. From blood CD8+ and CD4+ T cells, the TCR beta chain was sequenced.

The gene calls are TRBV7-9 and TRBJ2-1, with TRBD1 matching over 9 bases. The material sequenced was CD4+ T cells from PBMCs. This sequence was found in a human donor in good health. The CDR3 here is CASSLVPTDRGRNEQFF. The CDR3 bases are TGTGCCAGCAGCTTAGTACCTACGGACAGGGGACGGAATGAGCAGTTCTTC. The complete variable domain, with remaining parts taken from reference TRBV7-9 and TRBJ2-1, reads DTGVSQNPRHKITKRGQNVTFRCDPISEHNRLYWYRQTLGQGPEFLTYFQNEAQLEKSRLLSDRFSAERPKGSFSTLEIQRTEQGDSAMYLCASSLVPTDRGRNEQFFGPGTRLTVL.